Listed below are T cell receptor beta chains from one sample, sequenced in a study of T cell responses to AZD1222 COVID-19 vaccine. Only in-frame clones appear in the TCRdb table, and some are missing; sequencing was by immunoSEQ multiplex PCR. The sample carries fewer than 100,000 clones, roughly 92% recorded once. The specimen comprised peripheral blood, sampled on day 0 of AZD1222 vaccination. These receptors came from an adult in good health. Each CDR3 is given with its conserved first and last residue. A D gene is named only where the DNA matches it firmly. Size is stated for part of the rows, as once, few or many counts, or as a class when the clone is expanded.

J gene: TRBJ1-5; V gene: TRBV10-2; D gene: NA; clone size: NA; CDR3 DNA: TGCGCCAGCAGTGAGTCGGCAGGACAGCCCCAGCATTTT; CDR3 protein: CASSESAGQPQHF
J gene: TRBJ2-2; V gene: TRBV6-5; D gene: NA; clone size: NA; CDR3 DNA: TGTGCCAGCAGTTACTTTTGGCCCGGGGAGCTGTTTTTT; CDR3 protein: CASSYFWPGELFF
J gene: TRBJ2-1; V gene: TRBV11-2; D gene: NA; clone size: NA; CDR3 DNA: TGTGCCAGCAGCTTAGATTTGAATAACTACAATGAGCAGTTCTTC; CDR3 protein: CASSLDLNNYNEQFF
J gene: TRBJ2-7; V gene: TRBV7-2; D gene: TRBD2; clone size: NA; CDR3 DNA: TGTGCCAGCAGCTCCGGACTAGCGGGCCTGTCCTACGAGCAGTACTTC; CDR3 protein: CASSSGLAGLSYEQYF
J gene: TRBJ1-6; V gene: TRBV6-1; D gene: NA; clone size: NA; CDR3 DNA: TGTGCCAGCAGTGAAAGGCGGCAGGGGTCACCCCTCCACTTT; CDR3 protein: CASSERRQGSPLHF
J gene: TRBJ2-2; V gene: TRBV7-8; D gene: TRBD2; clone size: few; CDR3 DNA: TGTGCCAGCAGCAGATCCGGGACTAGCGGGAGCGGCGGGGAGCTGTTTTTT; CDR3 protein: CASSRSGTSGSGGELFF
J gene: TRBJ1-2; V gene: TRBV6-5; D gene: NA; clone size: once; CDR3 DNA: TGTGCCAGCAGTTACTCGAGTTCGGGGGGCGACTATGGCTACACCTTC; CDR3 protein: CASSYSSSGGDYGYTF
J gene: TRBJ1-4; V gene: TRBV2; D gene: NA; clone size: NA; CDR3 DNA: TGTGCCAGCAGCCAGGGGTCGGGAACTAATGAAAAACTGTTTTTT; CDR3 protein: CASSQGSGTNEKLFF
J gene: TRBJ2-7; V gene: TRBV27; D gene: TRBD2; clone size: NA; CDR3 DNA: TGTGCCAGCAGTCGGACTAGCGGGGGAACTATCAAATCCTACGAGCAGTACTTC; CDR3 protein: CASSRTSGGTIKSYEQYF
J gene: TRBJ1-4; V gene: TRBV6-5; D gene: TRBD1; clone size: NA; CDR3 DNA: TGTGCCAGCAGGGCTAACAGGGGGTCTAATGAAAAACTGTTTTTT; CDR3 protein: CASRANRGSNEKLFF
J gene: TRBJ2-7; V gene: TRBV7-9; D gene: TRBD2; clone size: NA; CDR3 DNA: TGTGCCAGCAGCCCGCCGACTAGCTACTACGAGCAGTACTTC; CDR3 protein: CASSPPTSYYEQYF
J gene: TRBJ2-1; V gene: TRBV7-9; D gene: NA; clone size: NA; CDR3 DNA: TGTGCCAGCAGCTTAGGGGACGTGCCCAGCAATGAGCAGTTCTTC; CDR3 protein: CASSLGDVPSNEQFF
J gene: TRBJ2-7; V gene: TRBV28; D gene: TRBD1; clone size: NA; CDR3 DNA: TGTGCCAGCAGCCCTAGAGGACAGGGGAGCTCCTTCTCCTACGAGCAGTACTTC; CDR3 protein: CASSPRGQGSSFSYEQYF
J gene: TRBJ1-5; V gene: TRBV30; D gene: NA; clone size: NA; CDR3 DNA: TGTGCCTGGAGGCAAGACCCCGGACAGCCCCAGCATTTT; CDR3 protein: CAWRQDPGQPQHF
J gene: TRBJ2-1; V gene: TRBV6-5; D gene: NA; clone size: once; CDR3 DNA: TGTGCCAGCAATGGGGGGGCGAGGAATGAGCAGTTCTTC; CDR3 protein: CASNGGARNEQFF
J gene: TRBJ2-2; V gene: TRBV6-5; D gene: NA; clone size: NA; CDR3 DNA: TGTGCCAGCAGTTCCTTGATTACCGGGGAGCTGTTTTTT; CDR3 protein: CASSSLITGELFF
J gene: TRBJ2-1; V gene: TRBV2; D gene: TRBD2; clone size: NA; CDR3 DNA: TGTGCCAGCAGTGAAAGTAGCGGGGCCGCGTTGGAGCAGTTCTTC; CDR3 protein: CASSESSGAALEQFF
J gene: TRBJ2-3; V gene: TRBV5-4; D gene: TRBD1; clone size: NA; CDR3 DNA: TGTGCCAGCAGCTGGGGGACAGGGGGTTACACAGATACGCAGTATTTT; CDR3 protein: CASSWGTGGYTDTQYF
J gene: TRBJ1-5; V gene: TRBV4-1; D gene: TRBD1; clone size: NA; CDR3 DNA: TGCGCCAGCAGCCCCTCCATAGAGGGGGCTCAGCCCCAGCATTTT; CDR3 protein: CASSPSIEGAQPQHF
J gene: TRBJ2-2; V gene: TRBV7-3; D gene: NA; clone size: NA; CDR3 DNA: TGTGCCAGCAGCTTAATCGGAGGGGATGCGAACACCGGGGAGCTGTTTTTT; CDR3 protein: CASSLIGGDANTGELFF
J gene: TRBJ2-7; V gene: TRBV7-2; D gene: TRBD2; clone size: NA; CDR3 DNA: TGTGCCAGCAGCTTAGAAGGGACTAGCGGATCCTACGAGCAGTACTTC; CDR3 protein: CASSLEGTSGSYEQYF
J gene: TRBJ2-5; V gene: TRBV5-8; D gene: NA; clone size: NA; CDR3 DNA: TGTGCCAGCAGCAGGGACGGCGACCAAGAGACCCAGTACTTC; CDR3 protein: CASSRDGDQETQYF
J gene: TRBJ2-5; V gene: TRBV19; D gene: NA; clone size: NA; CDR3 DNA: TGTGCCAGTAGTATACGGGGGCTCCAAGAGACCCAGTACTTC; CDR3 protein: CASSIRGLQETQYF
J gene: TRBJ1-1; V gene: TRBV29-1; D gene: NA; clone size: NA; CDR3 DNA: TGCAGCGTTGTCCCCAGGGACACTGAAGCTTTCTTT; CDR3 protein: CSVVPRDTEAFF
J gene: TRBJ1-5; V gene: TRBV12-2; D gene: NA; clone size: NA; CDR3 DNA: TGTGCAAGTCGCTCAATTAAGAATCAGCCCCAGCATTTT; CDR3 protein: CASRSIKNQPQHF
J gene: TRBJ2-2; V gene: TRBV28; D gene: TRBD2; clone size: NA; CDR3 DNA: TGTGCCAGCAGTTTGGGGGCGACTAGCGGGAGTATAAACACCGGGGAGCTGTTTTTT; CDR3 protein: CASSLGATSGSINTGELFF
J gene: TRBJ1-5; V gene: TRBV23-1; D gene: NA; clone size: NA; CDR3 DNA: TGCGCCAGCAGTCAATCAGGGGATCAGCCCCAGCATTTT; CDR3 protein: CASSQSGDQPQHF
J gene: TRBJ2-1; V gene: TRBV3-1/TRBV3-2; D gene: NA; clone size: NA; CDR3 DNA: TGTGCCAGCAGCCAATTGGACCGCCGAGGGGAGCAGTTCTTC; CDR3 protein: CASSQLDRRGEQFF
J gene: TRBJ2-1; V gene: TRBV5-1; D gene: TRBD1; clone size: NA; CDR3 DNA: TGCGCCAGCAGTTATGGGGTTGGACAGGGAAACAATGAGCAGTTCTTC; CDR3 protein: CASSYGVGQGNNEQFF
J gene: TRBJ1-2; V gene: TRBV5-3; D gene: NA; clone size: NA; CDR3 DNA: TGTGCCAGAAGCTTGGTGAGTCAGGTAAGGACCTATGGCTACACCTTC; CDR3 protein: CARSLVSQVRTYGYTF
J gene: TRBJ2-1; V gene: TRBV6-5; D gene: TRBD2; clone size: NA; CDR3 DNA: TGTGCCAGCAGAGGACTAGCGGGAGGGCGTAATGAGCAGTTCTTC; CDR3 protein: CASRGLAGGRNEQFF
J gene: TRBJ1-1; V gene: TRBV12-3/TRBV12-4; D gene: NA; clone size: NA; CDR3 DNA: TGTGCCAGCAATTCAGGGGTGAACACTGAAGCTTTCTTT; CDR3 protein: CASNSGVNTEAFF
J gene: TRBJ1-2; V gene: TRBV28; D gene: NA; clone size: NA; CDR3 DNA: TGTGCCATCCTGGACGGGTTATCTTTAGTTGATGGCTACACCTTC; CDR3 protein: CAILDGLSLVDGYTF
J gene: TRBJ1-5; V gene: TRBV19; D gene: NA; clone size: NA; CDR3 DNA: TGTGCCGGGGGGGTTAGCAATCAGCCCCAGCATTTT; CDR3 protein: CAGGVSNQPQHF
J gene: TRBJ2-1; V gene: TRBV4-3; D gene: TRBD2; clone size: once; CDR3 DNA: TGCGCCAGCAGCCAAGATCTTATGATAGGACTAGCGGGAGGGTACGGCAATGAGCAGTTCTTC; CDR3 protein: CASSQDLMIGLAGGYGNEQFF
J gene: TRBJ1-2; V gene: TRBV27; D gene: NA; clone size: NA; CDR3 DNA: TGTGCCAGCAGGACACCCCAGGGGCGGACCTATGGCTACACCTTC; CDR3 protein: CASRTPQGRTYGYTF
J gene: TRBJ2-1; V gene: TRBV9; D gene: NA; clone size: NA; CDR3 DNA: TGTGCCAGCAGCGTATCGGGGGCGGGTGAGCAGTTCTTC; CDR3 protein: CASSVSGAGEQFF
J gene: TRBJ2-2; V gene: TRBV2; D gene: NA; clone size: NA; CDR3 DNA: TGTGCCAGCAGTGACGAGGGCCGGGGAGGGGAGCTGTTTTTT; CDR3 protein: CASSDEGRGGELFF
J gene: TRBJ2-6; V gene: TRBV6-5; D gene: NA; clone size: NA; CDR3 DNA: TGTGCCAGCAGTCTGCTTTCCAGAGGGGCCAACGTCCTGACTTTC; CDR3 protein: CASSLLSRGANVLTF
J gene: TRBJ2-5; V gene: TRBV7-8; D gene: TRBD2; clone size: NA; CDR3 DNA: TGTGCCAGCAGCCCGCGGGGGGGCGAAGAGACCCAGTACTTC; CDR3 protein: CASSPRGGEETQYF
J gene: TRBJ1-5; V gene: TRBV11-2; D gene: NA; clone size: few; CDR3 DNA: TGTGCCAGCAGTTCAGGGAGTAATCAGCCCCAGCATTTT; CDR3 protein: CASSSGSNQPQHF
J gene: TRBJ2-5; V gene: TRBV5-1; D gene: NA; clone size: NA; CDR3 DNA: TGCGCCAGCAGCTTTTCTGGCTTACGAACCGTTCAAGAGACCCAGTACTTC; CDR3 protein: CASSFSGLRTVQETQYF
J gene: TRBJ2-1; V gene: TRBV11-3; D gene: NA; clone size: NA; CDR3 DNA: TGTGCCAGCAGCTTAGAAAGTGGGAATGAGCAGTTCTTC; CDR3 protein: CASSLESGNEQFF
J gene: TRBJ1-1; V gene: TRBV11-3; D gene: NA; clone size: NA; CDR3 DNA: TGTGCCAGCAGCTTTGACCGGGACACTGAAGCTTTCTTT; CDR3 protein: CASSFDRDTEAFF
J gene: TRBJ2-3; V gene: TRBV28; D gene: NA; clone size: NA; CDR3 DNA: TGTGCCAGCATTCTAGGGTTGTCTCCCCCAGGGCATACGCAGTATTTT; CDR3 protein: CASILGLSPPGHTQYF
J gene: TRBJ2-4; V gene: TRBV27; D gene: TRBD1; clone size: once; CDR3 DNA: TGTGCCAGCAGTTTCGAGGGACAGATGTACATTCAGTACTTC; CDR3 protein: CASSFEGQMYIQYF
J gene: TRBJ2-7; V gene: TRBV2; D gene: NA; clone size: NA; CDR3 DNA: TGTGCCAGCAAGAGGGGCCAAAGGACCTACGAGCAGTACTTC; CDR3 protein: CASKRGQRTYEQYF
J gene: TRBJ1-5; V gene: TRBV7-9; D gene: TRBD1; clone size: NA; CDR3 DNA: TGTGCCAGCAGCACCGCGGACAGGGGTAATCAGCCCCAGCATTTT; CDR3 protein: CASSTADRGNQPQHF
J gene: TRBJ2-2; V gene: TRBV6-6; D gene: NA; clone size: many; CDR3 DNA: TGTGCCAGCAGTGCCCTGGGATCGAACACCGGGGAGCTGTTTTTT; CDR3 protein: CASSALGSNTGELFF
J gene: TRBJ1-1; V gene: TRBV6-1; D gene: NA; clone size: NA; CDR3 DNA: TGTGCCAGCAGTGACAACACCCGAACAGGGAACACTGAAGCTTTCTTT; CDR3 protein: CASSDNTRTGNTEAFF
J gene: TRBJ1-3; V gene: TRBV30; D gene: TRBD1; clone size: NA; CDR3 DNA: TGTGCCTGGCGACAGGGAGAGCGGTGGGCTGGAAACACCATATATTTT; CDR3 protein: CAWRQGERWAGNTIYF
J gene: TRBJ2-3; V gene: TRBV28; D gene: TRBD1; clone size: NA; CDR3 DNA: TGTGCCAGCAGTTTAAGCCGGGACAGGGGGTCAGATACGCAGTATTTT; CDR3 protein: CASSLSRDRGSDTQYF
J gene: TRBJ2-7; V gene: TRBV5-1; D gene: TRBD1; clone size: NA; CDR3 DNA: TGCGCCAGCAGCTTGGCAGGGGGTGCGGTGTACGAGCAGTACTTC; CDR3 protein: CASSLAGGAVYEQYF
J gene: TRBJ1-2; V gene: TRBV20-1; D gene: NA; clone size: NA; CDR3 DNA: TGCAGTGCTCCGGAAATCGGCTACACCTTC; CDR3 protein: CSAPEIGYTF
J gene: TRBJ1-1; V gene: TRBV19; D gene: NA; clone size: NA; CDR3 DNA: TGTGCCAGTAGTATAGTAGGCAGGACCACTGAAGCTTTCTTT; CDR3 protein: CASSIVGRTTEAFF
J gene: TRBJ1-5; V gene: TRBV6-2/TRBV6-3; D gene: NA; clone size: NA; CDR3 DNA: TGTGCCAGCAGTTACGCGTCAGCGGGCAATCAGCCCCAGCATTTT; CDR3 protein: CASSYASAGNQPQHF
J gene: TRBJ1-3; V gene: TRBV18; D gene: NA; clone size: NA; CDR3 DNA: TGTGCCAGCTCACCACATGCAGGGGCTAGCTCTGGAAACACCATATATTTT; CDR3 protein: CASSPHAGASSGNTIYF
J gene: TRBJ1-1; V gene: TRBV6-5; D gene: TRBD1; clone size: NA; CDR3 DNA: TGTGCCAGCAGTCCGAGGACAGGGAACACTGAAGCTTTCTTT; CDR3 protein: CASSPRTGNTEAFF
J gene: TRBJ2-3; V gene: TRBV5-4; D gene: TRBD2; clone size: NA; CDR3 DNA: TGTGCCAGCAGCCTCCCTATTCGGGGCGGGGGACTGGATACGCAGTATTTT; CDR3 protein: CASSLPIRGGGLDTQYF